The 21 T cell receptor beta chains below were found in one sample sequenced in a study of CXCR3-negative and CXCR3-positive naive CD8 T cells. Overall study findings and caveats: More hydrophobic TRB CDR3s occurred in CXCR3-positive than in CXCR3-negative naive cells.

TRB cDNA was prepared as libraries by UMI-labeled 5' RACE. TCRdb reprocessed the 5' RACE reads, with one entry per CDR3 protein and no DNA. Here the sample table reports 55,000 to 75,000 distinct CDR3 sequences. Antigen specificity for these receptors is unknown. The specimen sequenced was naive CXCR3+ CD8+ T cells from blood. Subset defined: CD45RO-CCR7+CD27+CD95- naive CD8+ T cells expressing CXCR3 (TNR3+). The receptors were gathered from a human donor in good health. Some clones in this sample may be carry-over from other donors' samples.

The rearrangement uses TRBV29-1 and TRBJ1-1; the D gene TCRdb calls, TRBD1, cannot be checked with no DNA. There are 14 residues in the CDR3. The V gene's germline CDR1 is SQVTM and CDR2 ANQGSEA. CDR3 sequence reads: CSVPSGWSNTEAFF.

This rearrangement joins TRBV10-3 to TRBJ2-7; as DNA is missing, the TRBD2 call by TCRdb cannot be tested. The CDR3 totals 13 residues. From germline, CDR1 is ENHRY and CDR2 SYGVKD. The CDR3 sequence is CAINPGLNYEQYF.

This chain connects TRBV20-1 to TRBJ2-7; TCRdb designates TRBD2, a call that cannot be tested without DNA. The CDR3 is 14 amino acids. CDR1 is DFQATT and CDR2 is SNEGSKA in the germline V gene (reference sequence). CDR3 loop: CSARVSGRELEQYF.

This chain connects TRBV12-3 or TRBV12-4 to TRBJ2-1; TCRdb selects TRBD2, and the lack of DNA leaves this call unchecked. This CDR3 is built from 14 residues. CDR3 region: CASSYGGARNEQFF.

The chain couples TRBV27 to TRBJ2-1; as DNA is missing, the TRBD2 call by TCRdb cannot be tested. From germline, CDR1 is MNHEY and CDR2 SMNVEV (reference sequence). The CDR3 is 14 residues long. CDR3 sequence: CASREVDGYNEQFF.

This chain links TRBV14 with TRBJ2-7; TCRdb indicates TRBD1, and absent DNA this call remains unverified. The germline V gene encodes CDR1 SGHDN and CDR2 FVKESK. The CDR3 runs to 16 residues. The CDR3 region is CASSQRPGQGTEEQYF.

The CDR3 protein is CASSTRDSPSIYNEQFF. V is TRBV9 and J is TRBJ2-1; the TCRdb call, TRBD1, lacks DNA for checking. The CDR3 spans 17 residues. Per the germline V gene, CDR1 is SGDLS and CDR2 is YYNGEE. Full variable domain (remainder filled in from reference TRBV9 and TRBJ2-1): DSGVTQTPKHLITATGQRVTLRCSPRSGDLSVYWYQQSLDQGLQFLIQYYNGEERAKGNILERFSAQQFPDLHSELNLSSLELGDSALYFCASSTRDSPSIYNEQFFGPGTRLTVL.

This rearrangement joins TRBV27 to TRBJ1-2; TCRdb lists TRBD1, though no DNA is available to test this call. There are 15 residues in the CDR3. Germline V gene sequence: CDR1 MNHEY, CDR2 SMNVEV (reference sequence). The CDR3 sequence is CASSGTLATGVNYTF.

The rearrangement uses TRBV28 and TRBJ1-5. This CDR3 spans 15 amino acids. CDR1 and CDR2 from the germline V gene are MDHEN and SYDVKM. The CDR3 loop reads CASRWAGSYNQPQHF.

This chain links TRBV6-5 with TRBJ2-7; there is no DNA to check the TCRdb D call of TRBD2. Germline-derived CDR1 and CDR2 are MNHEY and SVGAGI. The CDR3 is 12 amino acids. Here the CDR3 reads CASSPLGYEQYF.

The chain has TRBV10-3 and TRBJ2-5; lacking DNA, the TRBD1 call made by TCRdb goes unchecked. The CDR3 sequence is 15 residues long. Germline loops: CDR1 ENHRY, CDR2 SYGVKD. The CDR3 loop is CAISPRTGHEETQYF.

The CDR3 spells CASRDQGIADTQYF. The chain links TRBV11-2 to TRBJ2-3; TCRdb gives TRBD1 as the D gene, but with no DNA this cannot be confirmed. In germline, CDR1 is SGHAT, CDR2 FQNNGV. There are 14 residues in the CDR3. The complete variable domain, with remaining parts taken from reference TRBV11-2 and TRBJ2-3, reads EAGVAQSPRYKIIEKRQSVAFWCNPISGHATLYWYQQILGQGPKLLIQFQNNGVVDDSQLPKDRFSAERLKGVDSTLKIQPAKLEDSAVYLCASRDQGIADTQYFGPGTRLTVL.

The V gene is TRBV29-1, the J gene TRBJ2-1; TCRdb's D call, TRBD1, is unchecked because there is no DNA. The CDR3 length is 13 residues. The germline gives CDR1 SQVTM, CDR2 ANQGSEA. The CDR3 protein is CSAPLRQGDEQFF.

The rearrangement links TRBV3-1 to TRBJ1-1; the D call from TCRdb, TRBD1, cannot be confirmed without DNA. Per the germline V gene, CDR1 is LGHDT and CDR2 is YNNKEL (reference sequence). This CDR3 contains 16 residues. CDR3 loop: CASSQFMRTHNTEAFF.

The chain uses TRBV6-2 or TRBV6-3 and TRBJ2-7; TCRdb proposes TRBD1, but this gene call is untestable without DNA. CDR1 MNHEY and CDR2 SVGEGT come from the germline V gene. The CDR3 extends over 12 amino acids. The CDR3 reads CASSYSAREQYF.

This CDR3 reads CASSLNRDRAWETQYF. The J gene is TRBJ2-5, the V gene TRBV7-3; TCRdb names TRBD1, which stays unverified in the absence of DNA. Germline CDR1 and CDR2: SGHTA and FQGTGA. CDR3 length equals 16 residues. Full variable domain (rest looked up from reference TRBV7-3 and TRBJ2-5): GAGVSQTPSNKVTEKGKYVELRCDPISGHTALYWYRQSLGQGPEFLIYFQGTGAADDSGLPNDRFFAVRPEGSVSTLKIQRTERGDSAVYLCASSLNRDRAWETQYFGPGTRLLVL.

V gene TRBV10-3 combines with J gene TRBJ2-1; TCRdb lists TRBD1, though no DNA is available to test this call. In germline, CDR1 is ENHRY, CDR2 SYGVKD. CDR3 length: 13 residues. CDR3 sequence: CAITDPRYNEQFF.

The chain uses TRBV27 and TRBJ2-5; TCRdb indicates TRBD1, and absent DNA this call remains unverified. This CDR3 comprises 15 residues. Germline CDR1 reads MNHEY; CDR2 reads SMNVEV (reference sequence). The CDR3 protein is CASRFGSGAEETQYF.

J is TRBJ2-7 and V is TRBV19; no DNA is available, so the TRBD1 call from TCRdb remains unchecked. The CDR3 consists of 12 residues. Germline-derived CDR1 and CDR2 are LNHDA and SQIVND (reference sequence). This CDR3 reads CASSPPGGEQYF.

The rearrangement links TRBV7-2 to TRBJ1-1. CDR1 SGHTA and CDR2 FQGNSA come from the germline V gene. CDR3 length: 14 amino acids. CDR3 protein: CASNEDELNTEAFF.

This chain uses TRBV7-6 with TRBJ1-2. Germline CDR1 reads SGHVS; CDR2 reads FNYEAQ. The length of the CDR3 is 13 residues. This chain's CDR3 is CASSLTLYDGYTF.